This T cell receptor beta chain is from a study of T cell responses to AZD1222 COVID-19 vaccine. The CDR3 sequence is 13 residues long. The V gene lost 6 bases and the J gene lost 0 bases, with 9 bases spanning the gap. Germline CDR1 GTSNPN, CDR2 SVGIG (reference sequence). Assay: immunoSEQ multiplex PCR; the TCRdb copy retains only in-frame clones and omits some. The sample includes tens of thousands of clones, 92% seen only once; the top ten take approximately 5%. Sample: peripheral blood, taken 28 days after the second AZD1222 dose. The chain uses TRBV30 and TRBJ2-1, with D unclear. The TCR sequence derives from an adult who received the AZD1222 COVID-19 vaccine. Written as DNA, the CDR3 is TGTGCCTGTATTGTCAGCTCCTACAATGAGCAGTTCTTC. This sequence encodes CACIVSSYNEQFF.